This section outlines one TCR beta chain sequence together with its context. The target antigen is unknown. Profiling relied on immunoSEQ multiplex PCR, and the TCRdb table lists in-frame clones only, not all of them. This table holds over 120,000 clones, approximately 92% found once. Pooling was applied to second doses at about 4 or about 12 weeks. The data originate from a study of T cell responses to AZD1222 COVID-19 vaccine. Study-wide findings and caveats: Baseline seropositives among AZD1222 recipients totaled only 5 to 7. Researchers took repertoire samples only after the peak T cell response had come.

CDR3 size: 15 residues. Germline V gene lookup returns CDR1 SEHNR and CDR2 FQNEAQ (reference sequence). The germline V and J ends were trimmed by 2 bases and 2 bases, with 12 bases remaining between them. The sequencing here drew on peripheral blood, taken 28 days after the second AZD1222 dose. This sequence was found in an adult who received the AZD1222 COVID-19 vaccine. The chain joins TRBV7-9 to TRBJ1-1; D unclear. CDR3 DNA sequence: TGTGCCAGCAGCTTAAATACGGGGTCTAACACTGAAGCTTTCTTT. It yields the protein CASSLNTGSNTEAFF.